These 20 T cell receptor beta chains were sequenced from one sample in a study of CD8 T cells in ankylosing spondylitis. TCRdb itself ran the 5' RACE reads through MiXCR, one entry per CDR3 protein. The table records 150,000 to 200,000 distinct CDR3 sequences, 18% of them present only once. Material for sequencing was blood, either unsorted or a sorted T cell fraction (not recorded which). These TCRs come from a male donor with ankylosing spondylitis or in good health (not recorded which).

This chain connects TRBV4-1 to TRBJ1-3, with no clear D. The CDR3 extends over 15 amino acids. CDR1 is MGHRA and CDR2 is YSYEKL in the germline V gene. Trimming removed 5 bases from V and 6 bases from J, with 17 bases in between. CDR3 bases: TGCGCCAGCAGCGACGTGAAGACACGCGAAAACACCATATATTTT. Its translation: CASSDVKTRENTIYF.

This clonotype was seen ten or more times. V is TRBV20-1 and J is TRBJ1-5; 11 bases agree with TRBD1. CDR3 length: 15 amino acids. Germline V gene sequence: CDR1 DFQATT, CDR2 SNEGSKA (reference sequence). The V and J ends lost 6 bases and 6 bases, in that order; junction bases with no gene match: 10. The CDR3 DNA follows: TGCAGTGCCCACAGGACAGGGGGCTTATTTCAGCCCCAGCATTTT. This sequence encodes CSAHRTGGLFQPQHF.

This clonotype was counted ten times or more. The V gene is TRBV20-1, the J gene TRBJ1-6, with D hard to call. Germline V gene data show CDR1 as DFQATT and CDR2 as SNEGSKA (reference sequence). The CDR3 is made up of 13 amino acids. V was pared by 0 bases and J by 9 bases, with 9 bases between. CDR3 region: CSARDRESSPLHF. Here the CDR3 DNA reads TGCAGTGCTAGAGATAGAGAGTCTTCACCCCTCCACTTT.

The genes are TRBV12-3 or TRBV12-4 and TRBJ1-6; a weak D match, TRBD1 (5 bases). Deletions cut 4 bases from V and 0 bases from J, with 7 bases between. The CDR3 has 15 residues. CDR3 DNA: TGTGCCAGCAGTTCCCAGGGCTCCTATAATTCACCCCTCCACTTT. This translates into CASSSQGSYNSPLHF.

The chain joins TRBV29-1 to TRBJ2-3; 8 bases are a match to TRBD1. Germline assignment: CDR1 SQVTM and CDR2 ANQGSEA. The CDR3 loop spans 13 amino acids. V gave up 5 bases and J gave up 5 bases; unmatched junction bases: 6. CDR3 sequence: CSVMAGGQDTQYF. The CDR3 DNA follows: TGCAGCGTTATGGCAGGGGGCCAAGATACGCAGTATTTT.

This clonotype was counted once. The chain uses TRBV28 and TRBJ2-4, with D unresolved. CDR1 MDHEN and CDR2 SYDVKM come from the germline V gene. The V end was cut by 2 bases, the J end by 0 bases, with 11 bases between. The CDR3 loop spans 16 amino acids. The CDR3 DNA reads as TGTGCCAGCAGTTTAAGGCAGATTTTAGCCAAAAACATTCAGTACTTC. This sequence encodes CASSLRQILAKNIQYF.

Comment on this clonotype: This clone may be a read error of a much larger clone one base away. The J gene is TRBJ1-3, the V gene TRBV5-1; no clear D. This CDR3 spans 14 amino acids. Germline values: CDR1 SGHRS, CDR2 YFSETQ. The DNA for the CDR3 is TGCACCAGCAGCCCCACCTCGGCTGGAAACACCATATATTTT. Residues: CTSSPTSAGNTIYF.

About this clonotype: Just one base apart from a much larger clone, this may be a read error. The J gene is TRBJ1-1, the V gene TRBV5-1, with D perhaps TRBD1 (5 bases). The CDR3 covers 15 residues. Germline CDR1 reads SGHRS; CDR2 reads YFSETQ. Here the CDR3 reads CASSQLGGEDTKAFF. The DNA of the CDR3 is TGCGCCAGCAGCCAGTTGGGGGGGGAGGACACTAAAGCTTTCTTT.

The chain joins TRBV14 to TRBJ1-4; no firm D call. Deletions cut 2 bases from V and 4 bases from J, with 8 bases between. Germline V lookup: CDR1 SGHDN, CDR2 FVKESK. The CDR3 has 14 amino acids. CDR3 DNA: TGTGCCAGCAGCCAAAACAGCTATAATGAAAAACTGTTTTTT. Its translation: CASSQNSYNEKLFF.

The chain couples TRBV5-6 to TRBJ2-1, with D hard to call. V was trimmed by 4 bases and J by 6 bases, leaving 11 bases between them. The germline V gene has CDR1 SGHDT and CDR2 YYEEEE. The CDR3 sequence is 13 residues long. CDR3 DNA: TGTGCCAGCAGCGTACCTTCTGGCAATGAGCAGTTCTTC. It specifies CASSVPSGNEQFF.

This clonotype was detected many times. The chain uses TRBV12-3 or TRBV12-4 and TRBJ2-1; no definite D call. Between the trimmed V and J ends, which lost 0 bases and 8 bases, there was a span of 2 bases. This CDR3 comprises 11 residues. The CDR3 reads CASSLAHEQFF. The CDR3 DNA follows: TGTGCCAGCAGTTTAGCGCATGAGCAGTTCTTC.

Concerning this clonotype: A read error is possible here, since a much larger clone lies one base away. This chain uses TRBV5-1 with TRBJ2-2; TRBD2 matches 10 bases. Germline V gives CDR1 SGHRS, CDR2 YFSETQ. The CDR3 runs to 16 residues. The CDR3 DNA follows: TGCGCCAGCAGCTTCGGACTAGCGGCGAACACCGAGGAGCTGTTTTTT. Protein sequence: CASSFGLAANTEELFF.

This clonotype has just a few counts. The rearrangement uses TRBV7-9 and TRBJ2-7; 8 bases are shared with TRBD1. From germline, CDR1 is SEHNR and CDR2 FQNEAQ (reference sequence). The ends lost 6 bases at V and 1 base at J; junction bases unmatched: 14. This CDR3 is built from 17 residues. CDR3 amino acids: CASSHNSRTGFSYEQYF. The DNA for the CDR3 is TGTGCCAGCAGTCATAATTCCCGGACAGGGTTTTCCTACGAGCAGTACTTC.

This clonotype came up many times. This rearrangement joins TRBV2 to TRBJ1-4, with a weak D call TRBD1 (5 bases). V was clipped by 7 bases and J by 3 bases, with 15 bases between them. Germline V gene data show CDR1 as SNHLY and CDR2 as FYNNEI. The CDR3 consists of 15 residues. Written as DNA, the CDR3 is TGTGCCAGCATGAGACGGGGGTCGGCTAATGAAAAACTGTTTTTT. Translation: CASMRRGSANEKLFF.

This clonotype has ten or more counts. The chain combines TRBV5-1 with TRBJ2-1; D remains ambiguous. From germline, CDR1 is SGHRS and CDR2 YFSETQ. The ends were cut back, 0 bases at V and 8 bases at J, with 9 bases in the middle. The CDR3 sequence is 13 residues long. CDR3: CASSLAEVYEQFF. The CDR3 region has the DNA TGCGCCAGCAGCTTGGCCGAGGTGTATGAGCAGTTCTTC.

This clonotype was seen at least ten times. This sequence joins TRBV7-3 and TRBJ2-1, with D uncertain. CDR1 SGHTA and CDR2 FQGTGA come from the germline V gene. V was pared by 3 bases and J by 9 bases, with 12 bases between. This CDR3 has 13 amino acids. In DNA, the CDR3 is TGTGCCAGCAGCTTCGGTAGTCTTGGTGAGCAGTTCTTC. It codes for CASSFGSLGEQFF.

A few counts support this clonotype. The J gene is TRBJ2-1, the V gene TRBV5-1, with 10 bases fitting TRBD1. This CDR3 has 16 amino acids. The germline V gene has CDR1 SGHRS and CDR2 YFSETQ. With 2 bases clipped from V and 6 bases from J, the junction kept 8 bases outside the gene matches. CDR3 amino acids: CASSFDRGPVFNEQFF. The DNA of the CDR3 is TGCGCCAGCAGCTTCGACAGGGGGCCCGTCTTCAATGAGCAGTTCTTC.

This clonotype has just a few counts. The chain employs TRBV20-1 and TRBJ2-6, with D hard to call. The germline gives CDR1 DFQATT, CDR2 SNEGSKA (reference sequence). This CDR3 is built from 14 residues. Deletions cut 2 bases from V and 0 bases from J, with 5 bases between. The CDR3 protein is CSARRSSGANVLTF. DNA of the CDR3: TGCAGTGCTAGACGTAGCTCTGGGGCCAACGTCCTGACTTTC.

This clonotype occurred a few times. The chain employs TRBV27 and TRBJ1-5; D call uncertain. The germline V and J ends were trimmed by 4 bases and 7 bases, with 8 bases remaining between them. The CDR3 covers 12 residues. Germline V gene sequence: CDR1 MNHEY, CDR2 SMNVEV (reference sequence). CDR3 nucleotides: TGTGCCAGCAGTTCCCCGAGGCAGCCCCAGCATTTT. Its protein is CASSSPRQPQHF.

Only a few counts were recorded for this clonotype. In DNA form, the CDR3 reads TGTGCCAGTAGTTCCCGACAGGGGAGTAATCAGCCCCAGCATTTT. It is translated as CASSSRQGSNQPQHF. The rearrangement links TRBV19 to TRBJ1-5; TRBD1 aligns across 8 bases. The CDR3 is made up of 15 amino acids. After removal of 5 bases from V and 4 bases from J, the junction contained 7 bases not matched to a gene. CDR1 is LNHDA and CDR2 is SQIVND in the germline V gene (reference sequence).